This T cell receptor (beta chain) was recovered during a study of blood T cells in healthy people across ages. Notes on the study in general: There were more naive CD4+ cells and higher diversity in long-lived donors than in aged donors.

Donors gave around 9.8 milliliters of peripheral blood apiece. A second PCR of roughly 7 to 11 cycles used a sample-barcoded 5' primer and a J-beta primer mix. Using its own MiXCR run on the 5' RACE reads, TCRdb lists one record per CDR3 protein. The data contain roughly 680,000 distinct CDR3 sequences, approximately 52% of them singletons. As regards this clonotype: Its antigen is unidentified.

Germline-derived CDR1 and CDR2 are MNHEY and SMNVEV (reference sequence). Trimming took off 4 bases at V and 1 base at J, with 10 bases between the two ends. The length of the CDR3 is 14 residues. The gene calls are TRBV27 and TRBJ1-1; TRBD1 is a possible D gene (6 bases). The specimen was blood. The clonotype originates from an elderly woman in good health. The CDR3 DNA follows: TGTGCCAGCAGTTCCGGACAGACGAACACTGAAGCTTTCTTT. Translated: CASSSGQTNTEAFF.